The clone carrying this T cell receptor beta chain qualifies as medium-sized (0.01 to 0.1%). This specimen belongs to a study of blood T cell repertoires in COVID-19. Turning to the study itself: There were acute and convalescent COVID-19 samples, and they came from the United States, Italy and Spain. From T cells, B-cell-depleted T cells, or PBMCs came the material, which was cDNA or gDNA.

Trimming cost V 1 base and J 3 bases; bases outside gene matches: 9. The CDR3 length is 16 residues. In germline, CDR1 is MGHRA, CDR2 YSYEKL. As processed by the authors: Researchers report that nucleated cell counts were estimated from reference gene primer amplification. Sequencing was performed with immunoSEQ multiplex PCR; in TCRdb, only in-frame clones are kept and a portion is missing. V and J calls and clone size follow that table, whereas D and trimming were derived from the DNA. The sample consists of around 250,000 clones, 84% of them appearing once. The source is a woman aged 40 to 50 who had recovered from COVID-19. Sequenced input: peripheral blood. The chain recombines TRBV4-1 with TRBJ2-7; 7 positions agree with TRBD1. CDR3 nucleotides: TGCGCCAGCAGCCAAGTGAGGGACAGCCGCCTCTACGAGCAGTACTTC. This codes for CASSQVRDSRLYEQYF.